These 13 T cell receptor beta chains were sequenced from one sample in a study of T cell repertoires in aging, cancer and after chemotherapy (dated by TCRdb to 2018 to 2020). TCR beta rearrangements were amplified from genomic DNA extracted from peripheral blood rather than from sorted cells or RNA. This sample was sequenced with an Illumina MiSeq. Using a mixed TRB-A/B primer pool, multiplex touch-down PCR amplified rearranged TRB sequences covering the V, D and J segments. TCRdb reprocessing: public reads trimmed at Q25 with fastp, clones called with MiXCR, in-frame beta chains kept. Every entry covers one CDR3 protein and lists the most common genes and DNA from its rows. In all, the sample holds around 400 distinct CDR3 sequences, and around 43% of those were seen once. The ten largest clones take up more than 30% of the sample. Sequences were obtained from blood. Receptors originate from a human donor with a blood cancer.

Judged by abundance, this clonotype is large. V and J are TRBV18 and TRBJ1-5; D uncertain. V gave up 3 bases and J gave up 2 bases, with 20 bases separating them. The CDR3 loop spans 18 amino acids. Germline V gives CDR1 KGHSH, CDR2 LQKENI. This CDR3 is CASSPYGSYEWGNQPQHF. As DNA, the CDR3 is TGTGCCAGCTCACCGTATGGGTCTTACGAATGGGGCAATCAGCCCCAGCATTTT.

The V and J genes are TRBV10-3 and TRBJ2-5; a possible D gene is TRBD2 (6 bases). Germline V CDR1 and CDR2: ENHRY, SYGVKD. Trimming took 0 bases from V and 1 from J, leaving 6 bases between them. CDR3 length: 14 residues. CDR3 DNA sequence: TGTGCCATCAGTGAGTCCGGGGGCCAAGAGACCCAGTACTTC. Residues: CAISESGGQETQYF.

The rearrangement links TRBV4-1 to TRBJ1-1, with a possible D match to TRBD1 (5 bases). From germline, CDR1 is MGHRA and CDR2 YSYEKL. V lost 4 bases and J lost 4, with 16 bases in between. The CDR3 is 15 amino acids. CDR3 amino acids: CASSRLGARFTEAFF. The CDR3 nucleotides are TGCGCCAGCAGCCGGCTTGGGGCGAGATTCACTGAAGCTTTCTTT.

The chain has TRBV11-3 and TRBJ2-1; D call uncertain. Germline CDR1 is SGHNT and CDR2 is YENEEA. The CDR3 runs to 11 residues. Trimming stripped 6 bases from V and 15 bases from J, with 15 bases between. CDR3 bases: TGTGCCAGCAGACAAGGAAGTACCCCGTTCTTC. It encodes CASRQGSTPFF.

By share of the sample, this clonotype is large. The CDR3 bases are TGTGCCAGCACCAAGGGGATGGCTAGCGGACCTTACAATGAGCAGTTCTTC. It is translated as CASTKGMASGPYNEQFF. V gene TRBV7-9 combines with J gene TRBJ2-1; 7 bases agree with TRBD2. With 7 bases clipped from V and 4 bases from J, the junction kept 16 bases outside the gene matches. Germline V gene data show CDR1 as SEHNR and CDR2 as FQNEAQ (reference sequence). The CDR3 totals 17 residues.

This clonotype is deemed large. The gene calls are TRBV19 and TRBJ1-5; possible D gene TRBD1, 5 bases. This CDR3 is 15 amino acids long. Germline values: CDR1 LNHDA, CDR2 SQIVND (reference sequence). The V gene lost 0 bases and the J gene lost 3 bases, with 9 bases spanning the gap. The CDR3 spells CASSIDGGNNQPQHF. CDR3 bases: TGTGCCAGTAGTATAGATGGGGGTAACAATCAGCCCCAGCATTTT. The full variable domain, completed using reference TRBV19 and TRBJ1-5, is DGGITQSPKYLFRKEGQNVTLSCEQNLNHDAMYWYRQDPGQGLRLIYYSQIVNDFQKGDIAEGYSVSREKKESFPLTVTSAQKNPTAFYLCASSIDGGNNQPQHFGDGTRLSIL.

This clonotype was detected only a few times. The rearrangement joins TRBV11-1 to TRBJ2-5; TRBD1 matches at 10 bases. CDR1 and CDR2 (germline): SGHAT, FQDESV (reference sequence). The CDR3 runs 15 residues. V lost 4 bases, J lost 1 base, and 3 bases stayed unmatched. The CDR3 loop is CASSWDRGIQETQYF. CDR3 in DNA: TGTGCCAGCAGCTGGGACAGGGGAATCCAAGAGACCCAGTACTTC.

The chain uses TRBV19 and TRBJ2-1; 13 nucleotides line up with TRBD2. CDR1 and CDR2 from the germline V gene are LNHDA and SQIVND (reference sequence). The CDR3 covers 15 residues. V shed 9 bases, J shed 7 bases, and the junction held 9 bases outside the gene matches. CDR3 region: CASTLAGGGANEQFF. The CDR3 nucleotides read TGTGCCAGCACACTAGCGGGAGGGGGTGCGAATGAGCAGTTCTTC.

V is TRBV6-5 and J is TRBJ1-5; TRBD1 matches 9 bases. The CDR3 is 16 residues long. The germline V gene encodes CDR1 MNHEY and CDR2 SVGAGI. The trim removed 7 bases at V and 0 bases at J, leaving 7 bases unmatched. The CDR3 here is CASIQGAYYSNQPQHF. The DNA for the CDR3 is TGTGCCAGCATACAGGGGGCATATTATAGCAATCAGCCCCAGCATTTT.

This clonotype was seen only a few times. CDR3 DNA: TGTGCCAGCAGCTCGGCCCCGGGGTCAACCTCTGGGGCCAACGTCCTGACTTTC. It specifies CASSSAPGSTSGANVLTF. The chain has TRBV7-7 and TRBJ2-6, with a possible D match to TRBD2 (5 bases). The germline gives CDR1 SSHAT, CDR2 FNYEAQ (reference sequence). This CDR3 contains 18 residues. With 4 bases removed from V and 0 bases from J, the gap between germline ends came to 16 bases.

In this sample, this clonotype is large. CDR3 sequence (DNA): TGTGCCAGCAGCTTAGCCGTAGGGGCGACAGGAACAGATACGCAGTATTTT. Its translation: CASSLAVGATGTDTQYF. The gene calls are TRBV7-9 and TRBJ2-3, with D possibly TRBD1 on 6 matching bases. V was trimmed by 0 bases and J by 3 bases, leaving 16 bases between them. Germline V gene lookup returns CDR1 SEHNR and CDR2 FQNEAQ (reference sequence). The CDR3 covers 17 residues. Full variable domain (remainder filled in from reference TRBV7-9 and TRBJ2-3): DTGVSQNPRHKITKRGQNVTFRCDPISEHNRLYWYRQTLGQGPEFLTYFQNEAQLEKSRLLSDRFSAERPKGSFSTLEIQRTEQGDSAMYLCASSLAVGATGTDTQYFGPGTRLTVL.

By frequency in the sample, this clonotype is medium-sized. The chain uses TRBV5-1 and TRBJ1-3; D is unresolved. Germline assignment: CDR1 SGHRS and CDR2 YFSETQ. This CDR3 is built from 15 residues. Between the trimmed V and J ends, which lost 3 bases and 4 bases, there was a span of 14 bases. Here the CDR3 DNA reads TGCGCCAGCAGCTCGACTCCGAGGTCGGGAAACACCATATATTTT. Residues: CASSSTPRSGNTIYF. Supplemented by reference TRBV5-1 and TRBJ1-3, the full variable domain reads KAGVTQTPRYLIKTRGQQVTLSCSPISGHRSVSWYQQTPGQGLQFLFEYFSETQRNKGNFPGRFSGRQFSNSRSEMNVSTLELGDSALYLCASSSTPRSGNTIYFGEGSWLTVV.

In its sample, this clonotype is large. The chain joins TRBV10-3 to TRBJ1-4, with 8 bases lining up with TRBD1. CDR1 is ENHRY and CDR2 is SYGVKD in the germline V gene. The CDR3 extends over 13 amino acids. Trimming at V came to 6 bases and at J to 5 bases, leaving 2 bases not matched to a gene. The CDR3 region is CAISRQGNEKLFF. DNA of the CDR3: TGTGCCATCAGCAGACAGGGGAATGAAAAACTGTTTTTT.